These 3 T cell receptor beta chains were sequenced from one sample in a study of T-cell memory formation after mild COVID-19. TCRdb ran MiXCR on the 5' RACE reads and lists one entry per CDR3 protein. Of 300,000 to 350,000 distinct CDR3 sequences in the sample, 13% were seen once. Sequenced: PBMCs or a T cell subset sorted from them (not recorded which). The receptors come from a man younger than 35 who had mild COVID-19 (a few samples of this study predate the infection). Cell type and time point are not known.

This clonotype was observed many times. The J gene is TRBJ2-4, the V gene TRBV19, with 9 bases aligning to TRBD1. After removal of 5 bases from V and 7 bases from J, the junction contained 9 bases not matched to a gene. The CDR3 is 15 residues long. CDR1 and CDR2 (germline): LNHDA, SQIVND (reference sequence). CDR3 region: CASSAQGAGRNIQYF. Written as DNA, the CDR3 is TGTGCCAGTAGTGCACAGGGGGCCGGACGGAACATTCAGTACTTC.

This rearrangement joins TRBV7-8 to TRBJ1-5; possible D gene TRBD1, 6 bases. The V end lost 5 bases, the J end lost 0 bases, and 14 bases lay between the germline ends. Germline V gene lookup returns CDR1 SGHVS and CDR2 FQNEAQ. CDR3 length equals 16 residues. This CDR3 is CASSAGQLYSNQPQHF. CDR3 in DNA: TGTGCCAGCAGCGCTGGACAGCTTTATAGCAATCAGCCCCAGCATTTT. The full variable domain, its missing parts supplied by reference TRBV7-8 and TRBJ1-5, is GAGVSQSPRYKVAKRGQDVALRCDPISGHVSLFWYQQALGQGPEFLTYFQNEAQLDKSGLPSDRFFAERPEGSVSTLKIQRTQQEDSAVYLCASSAGQLYSNQPQHFGDGTRLSIL.

This clonotype was seen at least ten times. J is TRBJ1-1 and V is TRBV21-1. TRBV21-1 is a known pseudogene. The CDR3 length is 12 residues. The CDR3 sequence: CASSKGGTEAFF. CDR3 DNA: TGTGCCAGCAGCAAAGGGGGCACTGAAGCTTTCTTT.